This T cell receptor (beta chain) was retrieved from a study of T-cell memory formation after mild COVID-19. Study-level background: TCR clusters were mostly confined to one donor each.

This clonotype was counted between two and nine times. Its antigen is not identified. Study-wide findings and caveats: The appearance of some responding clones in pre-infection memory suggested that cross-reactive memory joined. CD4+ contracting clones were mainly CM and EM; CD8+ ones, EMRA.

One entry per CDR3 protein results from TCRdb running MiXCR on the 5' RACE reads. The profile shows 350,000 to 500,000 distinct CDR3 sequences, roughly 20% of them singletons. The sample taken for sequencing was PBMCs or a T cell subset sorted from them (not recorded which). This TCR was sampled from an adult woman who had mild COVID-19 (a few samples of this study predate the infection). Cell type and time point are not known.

The CDR3 sequence: CASRRGQGAPSSYEQYF. As DNA, the CDR3 is TGTGCCAGCAGGAGGGGACAGGGGGCGCCGAGCTCCTACGAGCAGTACTTC. The rearrangement links TRBV6-1 to TRBJ2-7; TRBD1 aligns across 12 bases. V was pared by 6 bases and J by 0 bases, with 9 bases of the junction left unmatched. CDR1 and CDR2 (germline): MNHNS, SASEGT. There are 17 residues in the CDR3.